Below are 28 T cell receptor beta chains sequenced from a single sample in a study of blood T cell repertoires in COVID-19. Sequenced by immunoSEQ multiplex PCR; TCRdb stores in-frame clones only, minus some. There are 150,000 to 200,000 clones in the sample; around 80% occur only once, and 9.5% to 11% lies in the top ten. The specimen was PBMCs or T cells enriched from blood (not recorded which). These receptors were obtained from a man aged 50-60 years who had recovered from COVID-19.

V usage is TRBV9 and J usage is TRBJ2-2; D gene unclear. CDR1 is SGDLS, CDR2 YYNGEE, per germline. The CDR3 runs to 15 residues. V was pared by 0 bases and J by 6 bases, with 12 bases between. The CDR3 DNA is TGTGCCAGCAGCGTAGGCGCGAACGCCCCCGGGGAGCTGTTTTTT. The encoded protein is CASSVGANAPGELFF.

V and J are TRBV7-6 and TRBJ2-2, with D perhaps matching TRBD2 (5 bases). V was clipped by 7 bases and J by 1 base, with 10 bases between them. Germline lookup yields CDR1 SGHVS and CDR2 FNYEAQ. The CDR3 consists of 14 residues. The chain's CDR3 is CASTEAGNTGELFF. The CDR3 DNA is TGTGCCAGCACGGAGGCAGGGAACACCGGGGAGCTGTTTTTT.

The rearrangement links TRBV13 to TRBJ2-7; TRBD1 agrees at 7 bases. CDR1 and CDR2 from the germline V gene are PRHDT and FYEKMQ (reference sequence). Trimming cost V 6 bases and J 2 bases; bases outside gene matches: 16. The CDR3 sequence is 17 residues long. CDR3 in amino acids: CASRRNKNPGQTYEQYF. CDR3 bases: TGTGCCAGCAGACGGAATAAGAATCCGGGACAGACCTACGAGCAGTACTTC.

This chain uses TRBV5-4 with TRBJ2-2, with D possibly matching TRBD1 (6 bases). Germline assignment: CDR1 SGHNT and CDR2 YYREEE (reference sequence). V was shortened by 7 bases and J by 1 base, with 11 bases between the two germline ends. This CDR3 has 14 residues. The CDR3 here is CASEGDLNTGELFF. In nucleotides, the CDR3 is TGTGCCAGCGAGGGGGATCTGAACACCGGGGAGCTGTTTTTT.

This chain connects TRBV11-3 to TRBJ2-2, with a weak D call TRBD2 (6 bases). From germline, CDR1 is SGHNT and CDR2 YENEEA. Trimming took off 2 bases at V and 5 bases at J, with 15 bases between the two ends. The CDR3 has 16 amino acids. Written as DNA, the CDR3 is TGTGCCAGCAGCTTATTCGGTAGTGGGGGGACCGGGGAGCTGTTTTTT. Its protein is CASSLFGSGGTGELFF.

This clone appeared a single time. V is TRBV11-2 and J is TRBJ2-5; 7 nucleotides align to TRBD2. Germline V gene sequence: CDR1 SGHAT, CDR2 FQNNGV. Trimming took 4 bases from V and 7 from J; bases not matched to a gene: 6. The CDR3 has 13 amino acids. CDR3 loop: CASSSLRGGTQYF. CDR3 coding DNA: TGTGCCAGCAGCTCCCTGCGCGGGGGGACCCAGTACTTC.

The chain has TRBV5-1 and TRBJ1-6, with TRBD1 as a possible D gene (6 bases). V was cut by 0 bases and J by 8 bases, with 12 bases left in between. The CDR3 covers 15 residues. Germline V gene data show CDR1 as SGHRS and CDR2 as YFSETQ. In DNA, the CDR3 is TGCGCCAGCAGCTTGGAGGGGGGGATCGATTCACCCCTCCACTTT. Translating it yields CASSLEGGIDSPLHF.

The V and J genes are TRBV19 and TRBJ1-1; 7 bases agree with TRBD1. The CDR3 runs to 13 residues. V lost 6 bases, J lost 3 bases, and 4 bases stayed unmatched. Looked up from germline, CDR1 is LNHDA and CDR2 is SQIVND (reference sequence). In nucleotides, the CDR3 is TGTGCCAGTAGCCTTACAGGGGACACTGAAGCTTTCTTT. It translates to CASSLTGDTEAFF.

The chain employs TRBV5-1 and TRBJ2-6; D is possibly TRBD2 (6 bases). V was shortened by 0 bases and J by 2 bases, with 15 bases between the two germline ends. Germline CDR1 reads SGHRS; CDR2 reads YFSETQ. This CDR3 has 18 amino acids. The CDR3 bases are TGCGCCAGCAGCTTGGGGAGGGAAACTACGGCTGGGGCCAACGTCCTGACTTTC. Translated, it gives CASSLGRETTAGANVLTF.

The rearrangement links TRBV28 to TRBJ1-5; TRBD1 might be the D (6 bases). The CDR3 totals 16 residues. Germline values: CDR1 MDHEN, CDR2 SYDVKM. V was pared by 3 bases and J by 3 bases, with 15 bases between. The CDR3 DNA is TGTGCCAGCAGTTTCCCAGGGGCGGCTTACAATCAGCCCCAGCATTTT. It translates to CASSFPGAAYNQPQHF.

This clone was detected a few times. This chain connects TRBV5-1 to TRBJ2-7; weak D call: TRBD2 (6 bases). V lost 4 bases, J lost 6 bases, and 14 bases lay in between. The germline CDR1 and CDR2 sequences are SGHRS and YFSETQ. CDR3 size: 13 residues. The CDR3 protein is CASSLGGMSEQYF. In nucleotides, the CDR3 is TGCGCCAGCAGCCTCGGGGGAATGTCCGAGCAGTACTTC.

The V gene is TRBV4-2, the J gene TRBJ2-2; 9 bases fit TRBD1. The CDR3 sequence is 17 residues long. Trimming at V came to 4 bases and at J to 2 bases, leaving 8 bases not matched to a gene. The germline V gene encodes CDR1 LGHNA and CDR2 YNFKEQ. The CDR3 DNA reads TGTGCCAGCAGCCGGTCGCCGACAGGGGGAAACACCGGGGAGCTGTTTTTT. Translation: CASSRSPTGGNTGELFF.

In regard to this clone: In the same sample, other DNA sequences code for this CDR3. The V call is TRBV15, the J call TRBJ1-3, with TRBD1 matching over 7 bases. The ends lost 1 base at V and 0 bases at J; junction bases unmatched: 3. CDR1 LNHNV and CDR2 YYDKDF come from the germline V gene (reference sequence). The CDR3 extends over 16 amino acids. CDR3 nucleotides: TGTGCCACCAGCAGAGGAGACAGGGACTCTGGAAACACCATATATTTT. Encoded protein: CATSRGDRDSGNTIYF. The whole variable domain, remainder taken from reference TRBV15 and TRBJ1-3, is DAMVIQNPRYQVTQFGKPVTLSCSQTLNHNVMYWYQQKSSQAPKLLFHYYDKDFNNEADTPDNFQSRRPNTSFCFLDIRSPGLGDTAMYLCATSRGDRDSGNTIYFGEGSWLTVV.

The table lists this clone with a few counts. CDR3 loop: CASSQDTRAYYGYTF. In DNA, the CDR3 is TGTGCCAGCAGCCAAGATACGAGGGCCTATTATGGCTACACCTTC. The V and J genes are TRBV4-2 and TRBJ1-2; D gene unclear. Deletions cut 0 bases from V and 5 bases from J, with 13 bases between. Germline values: CDR1 LGHNA, CDR2 YNFKEQ. The CDR3 runs to 15 residues.

As DNA, the CDR3 is TGTGCCAGCTGGGCCCAGGGTGGAGTAGGCTACACCTTC. Translating gives CASWAQGGVGYTF. The rearrangement joins TRBV28 to TRBJ1-2; a possible D gene is TRBD1 (5 bases). V was trimmed by 8 bases and J by 8 bases, leaving 18 bases between them. CDR1 and CDR2 from the germline V gene are MDHEN and SYDVKM. The CDR3 spans 13 residues.

CDR3 bases: TGTGCCAGCAGTCCTAATAACTATGGCTACACCTTC. It is translated as CASSPNNYGYTF. The chain recombines TRBV27 with TRBJ1-2; D gene unclear. The CDR3 is made up of 12 amino acids. The V end was cut by 5 bases, the J end by 1 base, with 5 bases between. The germline gives CDR1 MNHEY, CDR2 SMNVEV (reference sequence).

Here the CDR3 reads CASSLSGPEQFF. The CDR3 DNA sequence: TGTGCCAGCAGTTTGTCAGGTCCTGAGCAGTTCTTC. The chain is built from TRBV12-3 or TRBV12-4 and TRBJ2-1; the D is unclear. This CDR3 has 12 amino acids. Trimming shortened V by 3 bases and J by 9 bases, and 9 bases separated the two germline ends.

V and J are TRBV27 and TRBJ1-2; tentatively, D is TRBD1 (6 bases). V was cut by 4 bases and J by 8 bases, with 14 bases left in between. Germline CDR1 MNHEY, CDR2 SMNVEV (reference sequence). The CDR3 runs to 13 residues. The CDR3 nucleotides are TGTGCCAGCAGTTCAAACCAGGGGAGAGGCTACACCTTC. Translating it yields CASSSNQGRGYTF.

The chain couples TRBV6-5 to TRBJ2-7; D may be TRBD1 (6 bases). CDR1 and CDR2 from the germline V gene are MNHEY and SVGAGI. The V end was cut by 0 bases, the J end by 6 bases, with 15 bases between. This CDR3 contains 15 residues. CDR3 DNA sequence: TGTGCCAGCAGTTACTCTGGGACAAGGGGGTCCGAGCAGTACTTC. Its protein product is CASSYSGTRGSEQYF.

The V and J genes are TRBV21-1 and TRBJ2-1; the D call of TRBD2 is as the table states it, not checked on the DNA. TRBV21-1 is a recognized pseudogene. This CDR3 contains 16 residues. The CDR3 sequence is CASSKRNGGGPWEQFF. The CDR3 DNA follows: TGTGCCAGCAGCAAAAGGAACGGGGGGGGTCCATGGGAGCAGTTCTTC.

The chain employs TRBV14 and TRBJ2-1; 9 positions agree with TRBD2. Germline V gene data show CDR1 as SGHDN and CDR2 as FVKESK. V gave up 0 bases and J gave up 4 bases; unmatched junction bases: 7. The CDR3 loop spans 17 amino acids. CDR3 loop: CASSQDVGTSRYNEQFF. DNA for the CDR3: TGTGCCAGCAGCCAAGATGTCGGGACTAGCCGGTACAATGAGCAGTTCTTC.

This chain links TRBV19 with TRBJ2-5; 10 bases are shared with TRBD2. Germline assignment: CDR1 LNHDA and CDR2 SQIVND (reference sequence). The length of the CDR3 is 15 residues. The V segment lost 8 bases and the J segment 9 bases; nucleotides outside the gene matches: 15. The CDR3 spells CASSGTSASFKAQYF. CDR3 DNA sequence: TGTGCCAGTTCCGGGACTAGCGCCAGTTTTAAAGCCCAGTACTTC.

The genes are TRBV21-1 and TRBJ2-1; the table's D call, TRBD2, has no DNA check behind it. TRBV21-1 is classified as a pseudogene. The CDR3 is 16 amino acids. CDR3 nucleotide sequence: TGTGCCAGCAGCACAGCGGGAGTCCCTCCCTACAATGAGCAGTTCTTC. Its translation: CASSTAGVPPYNEQFF.

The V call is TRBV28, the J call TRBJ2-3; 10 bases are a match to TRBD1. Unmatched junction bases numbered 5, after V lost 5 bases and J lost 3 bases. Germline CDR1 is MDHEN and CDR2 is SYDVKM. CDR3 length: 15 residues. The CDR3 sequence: CASSPRQGATDTQYF. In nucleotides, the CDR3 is TGTGCCAGCAGTCCGCGACAGGGGGCGACAGATACGCAGTATTTT.

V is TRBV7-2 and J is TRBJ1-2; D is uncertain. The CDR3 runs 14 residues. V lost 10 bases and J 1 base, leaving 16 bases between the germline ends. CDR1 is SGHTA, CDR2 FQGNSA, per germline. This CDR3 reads CATGEGRRNYGYTF. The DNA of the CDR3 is TGTGCCACGGGTGAAGGCCGGCGTAACTATGGCTACACCTTC. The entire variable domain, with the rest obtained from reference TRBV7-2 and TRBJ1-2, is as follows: GAGVSQSPSNKVTEKGKDVELRCDPISGHTALYWYRQSLGQGLEFLIYFQGNSAPDKSGLPSDRFSAERTGGSVSTLTIQRTQQEDSAVYLCATGEGRRNYGYTFGSGTRLTVV.

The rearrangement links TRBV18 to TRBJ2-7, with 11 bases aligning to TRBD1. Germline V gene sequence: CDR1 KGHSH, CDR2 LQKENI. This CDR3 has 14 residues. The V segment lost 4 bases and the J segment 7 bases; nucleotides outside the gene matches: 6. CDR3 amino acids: CASSLGQGAREQYF. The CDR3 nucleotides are TGTGCCAGCTCACTAGGACAGGGGGCGCGGGAGCAGTACTTC. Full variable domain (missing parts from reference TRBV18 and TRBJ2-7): NAGVMQNPRHLVRRRGQEARLRCSPMKGHSHVYWYRQLPEEGLKFMVYLQKENIIDESGMPKERFSAEFPKEGPSILRIQQVVRGDSAAYFCASSLGQGAREQYFGPGTRLTVT.

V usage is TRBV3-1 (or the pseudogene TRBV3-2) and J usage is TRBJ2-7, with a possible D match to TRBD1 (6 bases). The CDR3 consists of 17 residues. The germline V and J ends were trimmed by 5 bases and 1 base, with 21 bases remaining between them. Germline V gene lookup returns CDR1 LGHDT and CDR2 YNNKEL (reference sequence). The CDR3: CASSARLRRGLSYEQYF. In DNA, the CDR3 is TGTGCCAGCAGCGCCCGACTTCGCAGGGGTTTGTCCTACGAGCAGTACTTC.

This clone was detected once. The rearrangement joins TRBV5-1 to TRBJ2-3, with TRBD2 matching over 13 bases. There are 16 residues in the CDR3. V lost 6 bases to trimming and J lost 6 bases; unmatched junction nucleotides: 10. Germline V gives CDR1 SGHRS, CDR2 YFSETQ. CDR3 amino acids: CASTEGLAGRKDTQYF. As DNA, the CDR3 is TGCGCCAGCACCGAGGGACTAGCGGGGAGAAAGGATACGCAGTATTTT.